Detailed here is one T cell receptor (beta chain). What this receptor recognizes is not known. No clone much larger than this one lies a single base away; base qualities are absent. Sequencing of the TRB variable region was done with the immunoSEQ hsTCRB v3.0 assay at survey level resolution. A depth of roughly 40,000-50,000 T-cell genomes per sample was targeted for TRB sequencing. Pooled TRB libraries were sequenced on an Illumina MiSeq with a v3 150-cycle kit. Turning to the authors' computational methods: Analysis of repertoires was carried out in R inside a reproducible Nextflow workflow spanning QC, data transformation and analysis. Custom analyses were implemented in LymphoSeq2, an R package for AIRR-Seq data exploration. Several samples that yielded fewer than 5000 total TRB sequences were excluded, so that approximately 170 HIV repertoires were analyzed. Among the approximately 180 retained HIV repertoires, around 60 were collected before ART initiation and approximately 130 were collected after ART initiation. Repertoires were downsampled to 5000 TRB nucleotide sequences, with summary statistics averaged over 100 downsampling iterations. Only TRB sequences with CDR3 regions of at least seven amino acids were retained for analysis. Two measures captured diversity: a Shannon entropy-derived clonality score and the Gini coefficient. In repertoire networks, the top 5000 CDR3 amino acid sequences were linked whenever an edit distance of one separated two sequences. GLIPH2 predicted antigen specificity groups and MHC restriction for TRB CDR3 amino acid sequences. CDR3 amino acid sequences were matched against VDJdb and McPAS-TCR to flag known CMV, EBV, HIV or tissue antigen associations. Pre-ART, post-ART and control groups were compared with Wilcoxon signed-rank tests and Holm-Bonferroni correction. TCRdb re-hosts the immuneACCESS table, in-frame sequences only. Its copies lack some clones; in the studies checked, an unresolved V gene accounts for under half of them, and the cause for the rest is not known. The V and J calls and clone size come from that table; D and trimming were worked out from the DNA. Here the sample has more than 30,000 clones; 83% occur a single time. Over 7% of the sample is taken by the ten largest.

Participants were included only if at least one PBMC sample before ART initiation and at least two post-ART samples were available. Treatment was received in the United States of America by all participants with HIV. Cryopreserved samples of about 0.95-10 million PBMC were thawed and washed before DNA extraction. At the time of the earliest PBMC sample for each participant with HIV, ages ranged from roughly 23 to 55 years. Per participant, PBMC samples came from 1-4 timepoints prior to ART initiation and 2-8 timepoints following ART initiation, for a median of 7 samples. Serial HIV viral load, CD4+ T-cell count, ART history and demographic data were obtained for every participant. Genomic DNA was extracted from unsorted PBMC with a Qiagen kit on a QIAcube, processed in batches of 12 samples. The sample is drawn from a study of long-term antiretroviral therapy in people with HIV (dated by TCRdb to 2022 to 2024). Broadly, across the study: The earliest samples were collected about a decade before the 2015 WHO recommendation for immediate ART, when ART was typically delayed until CD4 counts fell. No cross-contamination during QIAcube processing was seen in test extractions of a monoclonal T-cell line run alongside 25 to 35 polyclonal samples. Whether ART initiation and durable HIV suppression were associated with changes in peripheral blood TRB repertoire composition and diversity was tested in a retrospective serial study. About 40% of the roughly 30 participants with HIV were female. The cohort contributed about 180 cryopreserved PBMC samples from 25 to 35 adults with confirmed HIV infection, collected serially over a mean of around six years (range 1-12). What the authors observed across the whole study: Starting ART was linked to a significant rise in TRB diversity, yet even with long-term ART the diversity remained significantly lower than in transplant donor controls. Because pre-ART samples had limited cell numbers, unsorted PBMC were profiled rather than sorted CD4+ and CD8+ T cells. Inferences about post-ART repertoire changes were limited because no data were available on ART adherence, viral resistance or therapy changes. Owing to limited PBMC availability, only the TCR beta chain was sequenced, without alpha chain pairing. The repertoire was dominated across all time points by expanded TRB clones identified before ART initiation, although this dominance was seen to fluctuate and to decrease in many PLHIV after ART. Samples dated from about 2003 to 2018, and the ART regimens used may be less effective than current ones. Compared with controls, HIV repertoires had narrower CDR3 length ranges, and the network structure pointed to an antigen-experienced repertoire that shifted only slightly toward naive after ART.

The CDR3 numbers 13 residues from cysteine through phenylalanine. Of the read, only the CDR3 DNA is kept; its 39 bases are in frame from base 1. For CDR1 and CDR2, the germline V gene (reference sequence) lists MNHEY and SMNVEV. Trimming at the junction amounts to 2 bases on V and 4 bases on J, and the germline ends lie 8 bases apart. The clonotype originates from a young man with HIV. The sample consisted of unsorted PBMCs, taken 0.4 years before starting antiretroviral therapy. The sequence joins TRBV27 to TRBJ1-2, and the D gene may be TRBD1, 5 bases matching. The sequenced DNA is TGTGCCAGCAGTTTAGGGACTGCCTATGGCTACACCTTC. This codes for CASSLGTAYGYTF.